This is a list of T cell receptor beta chains from one sample in a study of neoadjuvant anti-PD-1 for oral cavity cancer. Using immunoSEQ multiplex PCR, the repertoire was profiled, and TCRdb retains in-frame clones only, with some absent. The sample has over 65,000 clones, approximately 84% seen once. Sequencing used PBMCs, obtained after nivolumab (anti-PD-1) treatment. The receptors here all came from a person between 40 and 80 years old with oral cavity squamous cell carcinoma. CDR3s include the opening cysteine and the closing phenylalanine or tryptophan. A D gene is named only where the DNA matches it firmly. Expanded clones get a size class; other rows say once, few or many, or leave the size out.

d_call	clone_size	v_call	j_call	cdr3_aa	cdr3_nt
TRBD1	NA	TRBV25-1	TRBJ2-3	CASSGKPGQGTDTQYF	TGTGCCAGCAGTGGAAAACCGGGACAGGGCACAGATACGCAGTATTTT
NA	medium-sized	TRBV7-8	TRBJ2-1	CASSLARLVGEQFF	TGTGCCAGCAGCTTAGCGCGACTAGTGGGTGAGCAGTTCTTC
NA	NA	TRBV30	TRBJ1-1	CACRYRRPMNTEAFF	TGTGCCTGTCGGTACAGGAGACCTATGAACACTGAAGCTTTCTTT
TRBD2	NA	TRBV30	TRBJ2-3	CAWILAGGGTDTQYF	TGTGCCTGGATCTTGGCGGGAGGAGGCACAGATACGCAGTATTTT
NA	once	TRBV4-1	TRBJ2-5	CASSQDRGSAIGETQYF	TGCGCCAGCAGCCAAGATAGAGGGTCGGCTATCGGGGAGACCCAGTACTTC
TRBD2	NA	TRBV10-1	TRBJ2-3	CASSVTSGRGSDTQYF	TGCGCCAGCAGTGTGACTAGCGGGAGGGGGTCAGATACGCAGTATTTT
NA	NA	TRBV5-4	TRBJ2-1	CASSTRDPSLRNEQFF	TGTGCCAGCAGCACCCGGGACCCCAGTCTTCGCAATGAGCAGTTCTTC
NA	few	TRBV19	TRBJ2-3	CASSIAGQADTQYF	TGTGCCAGTAGTATAGCAGGGCAGGCAGATACGCAGTATTTT
TRBD2	NA	TRBV30	TRBJ2-5	CAWSVLAGVKTQYF	TGTGCCTGGAGTGTACTAGCGGGAGTAAAGACCCAGTACTTC
NA	few	TRBV13	TRBJ2-5	CASSLGGGSQETQYF	TGTGCCAGCAGCTTGGGTGGCGGAAGCCAAGAGACCCAGTACTTC
NA	NA	TRBV20-1	TRBJ2-1	CSAISDEQFF	TGCAGTGCTATTAGCGATGAGCAGTTCTTC
NA	few	TRBV5-1	TRBJ1-5	CASSLTPDQPQHF	TGCGCCAGCAGCTTGACCCCAGACCAGCCCCAGCATTTT
TRBD2	NA	TRBV2	TRBJ2-1	CASTPEEAGANEQFF	TGTGCCAGCACCCCGGAGGAAGCGGGAGCCAATGAGCAGTTCTTC
TRBD2	NA	TRBV5-6	TRBJ2-7	CASSLEGGRAYYEQYF	TGTGCCAGCAGCTTGGAGGGCGGGAGGGCATACTACGAGCAGTACTTC
NA	NA	TRBV19	TRBJ1-5	CASSEGSGQPQHF	TGTGCCAGTAGTGAAGGTTCAGGTCAGCCCCAGCATTTT
TRBD1	NA	TRBV10-3	TRBJ2-7	CAISESRTGAYEQYF	TGTGCCATCAGTGAGTCTCGGACAGGGGCCTACGAGCAGTACTTC
NA	NA	TRBV19	TRBJ2-5	CASSMERLPYGTQYF	TGTGCCAGTAGTATGGAACGGCTCCCGTATGGGACCCAGTACTTC
NA	few	TRBV5-1	TRBJ2-2	CASSLGTATGELFF	TGCGCCAGCAGCTTGGGTACAGCCACCGGGGAGCTGTTTTTT
TRBD2	NA	TRBV19	TRBJ2-1	CASSIGSGREYNEQFF	TGTGCCAGTAGTATAGGATCTGGGAGGGAGTACAATGAGCAGTTCTTC
TRBD1	many	TRBV6-5	TRBJ1-1	CASRQPSGQLQAFF	TGTGCCAGCAGGCAACCGTCGGGACAGTTGCAAGCTTTCTTT
NA	few	TRBV6-5	TRBJ2-2	CASRLRIDTGELFF	TGTGCCAGCCGATTAAGGATCGACACCGGGGAGCTGTTTTTT
TRBD1	NA	TRBV6-6	TRBJ1-1	CASSLGQGMNTEAFF	TGTGCCAGCAGTTTAGGACAGGGAATGAACACTGAAGCTTTCTTT
NA	NA	TRBV6-6	TRBJ1-5	CASSYLGLSGNQPQHF	TGTGCCAGCAGTTACTTGGGGTTAAGCGGCAATCAGCCCCAGCATTTT
TRBD1	NA	TRBV29-1	TRBJ2-2	CSGAGTGGTGELFF	TGCAGCGGAGCCGGGACAGGTGGTACCGGGGAGCTGTTTTTT
NA	NA	TRBV6-5	TRBJ2-3	CASRGTTDTQYF	TGTGCCAGCAGAGGGACCACAGATACGCAGTATTTT
NA	NA	TRBV6-1	TRBJ2-2	CASRTTAGELFF	TGTGCCAGCCGGACTACCGCCGGGGAGCTGTTTTTT
TRBD2	once	TRBV19	TRBJ2-7	CASSIGSGALSYEQYF	TGTGCCAGTAGTATCGGAAGCGGGGCACTCTCCTACGAGCAGTACTTC
NA	NA	TRBV14	TRBJ1-4	CASSPPGEKLFF	TGTGCCAGCAGCCCTCCGGGGGAAAAACTGTTTTTT
NA	NA	TRBV27	TRBJ1-1	CASMSPGGEAFF	TGTGCCAGCATGAGCCCCGGGGGTGAAGCTTTCTTT
NA	few	TRBV5-5	TRBJ2-2	CASSRRALENTGELFF	TGTGCCAGCAGCCGGCGTGCCCTCGAGAACACCGGGGAGCTGTTTTTT
NA	NA	TRBV2	TRBJ1-1	CASSFQGVNTEAFF	TGTGCCAGCAGTTTCCAGGGCGTGAACACTGAAGCTTTCTTT
NA	NA	TRBV28	TRBJ1-2	CASRERDYGYTF	TGTGCCAGCAGGGAGAGGGACTATGGCTACACCTTC
NA	once	TRBV10-2	TRBJ2-5	CASSEMGKTQYF	TGCGCCAGCAGTGAGATGGGGAAGACCCAGTACTTC
TRBD2	few	TRBV7-2	TRBJ2-5	CASSLGGFQETQYF	TGTGCCAGCAGCCTGGGAGGGTTCCAAGAGACCCAGTACTTC
TRBD1	NA	TRBV14	TRBJ1-2	CASSQDQGANYGYTF	TGTGCCAGCAGCCAAGATCAGGGGGCGAACTATGGCTACACCTTC
TRBD2	few	TRBV6-1	TRBJ2-1	CASSENFFGLAGGGDEQFF	TGTGCCAGCAGTGAAAATTTTTTCGGTCTAGCGGGAGGGGGCGATGAGCAGTTCTTC
NA	once	TRBV6-6	TRBJ2-3	CASSYGEDTQYF	TGTGCCAGCAGTTACGGGGAGGATACGCAGTATTTT
NA	NA	TRBV6-1	TRBJ2-7	CASSIYRNYEQYF	TGTGCCAGCAGTATTTACAGGAACTACGAGCAGTACTTC
NA	few	TRBV9	TRBJ1-5	CASSVDGTRNQPQHF	TGTGCCAGCAGCGTAGATGGTACGAGGAACCAGCCCCAGCATTTT
NA	NA	TRBV30	TRBJ2-7	CAWSYGSYEQYF	TGTGCCTGGAGTTATGGGTCCTACGAGCAGTACTTC
NA	NA	TRBV5-1	TRBJ2-7	CASSPDGTYEQYF	TGCGCCAGCAGCCCGGACGGTACCTACGAGCAGTACTTC
NA	NA	TRBV19	TRBJ1-1	CASSICPEAFF	TGTGCCAGTAGTATCTGTCCTGAAGCTTTCTTT
NA	NA	TRBV2	TRBJ2-7	CASSSSYEQYF	TGTGCCAGCAGTAGCTCCTACGAGCAGTACTTC
TRBD1	NA	TRBV6-5	TRBJ1-2	CASSGQGGGYTF	TGTGCCAGCAGTGGACAGGGTGGTGGCTACACCTTC
TRBD1	NA	TRBV5-5	TRBJ1-5	CASSSKTGGAGQPQHF	TGTGCCAGCAGCTCTAAAACAGGGGGCGCGGGTCAGCCCCAGCATTTT
TRBD1	once	TRBV7-9	TRBJ1-2	CASSLGGQGLDTF	TGTGCCAGCAGCTTAGGGGGACAGGGCCTGGACACCTTC